A single TCR beta chain is shown here with its context. Its antigen remains unidentified. This CDR3 has 16 amino acids. V shed 0 bases, J shed 0 bases, and the junction held 1 base outside the gene matches. The V gene's germline CDR1 is MNHNY and CDR2 SVGAGI (reference sequence). The data are from a study of cytomegalovirus exposure and HLA in healthy donors. General study findings and limits: Reportedly, HLA-A and HLA-B alleles of most subjects were accurately predicted from TCR beta. Later analysis identified 15,000 to 20,000 TCR beta sequences associated with HLA alleles, using a false discovery rate threshold of 0.05. Being productive about 87% or about 30% of the time was typical of most TCR beta V segments in an earlier analysis.

PCR used 60 Vbeta primers and 13 Jbeta primers. TCRdb's copy holds only in-frame clones and misses some; the assay was immunoSEQ multiplex PCR. The table shows roughly 150,000 clones, with 60% to 80% occurring only once. Nominally healthy donors provided the samples, though records likely missed some immune exposures. Sequencing was carried out using PBMCs. The origin of this receptor is a male donor in good health and CMV-seronegative. The V call is TRBV6-6, the J call TRBJ1-5, with 8 bases aligning to TRBD1. The chain's CDR3 is CASSYSGQGSNQPQHF. The DNA of the CDR3 is TGTGCCAGCAGTTACTCCGGACAGGGTAGCAATCAGCCCCAGCATTTT.